This T cell receptor beta chain was retrieved from a study of T cell clusters in autoimmune cytopenias. TRB was amplified from roughly 250 ng of peripheral blood genomic DNA per sample. Germline-derived CDR1 and CDR2 are SGHRS and YFSETQ. The CDR3 loop spans 11 amino acids. TRB was amplified by touch-down multiplex PCR, primer pools A and B combined. From its re-call of the multiplex PCR reads, TCRdb lists each CDR3 protein once, without DNA. The repertoire table contains 4,100 or so distinct CDR3 sequences. Sequences were obtained from peripheral blood. The genes are TRBV5-1 and TRBJ2-7; the TRBD1 assignment by TCRdb is unverifiable without DNA. The clonotype comes from a human donor with an autoimmune cytopenia or autoimmune hepatitis (not recorded which). CDR3 sequence: CASSLGTEQYF.